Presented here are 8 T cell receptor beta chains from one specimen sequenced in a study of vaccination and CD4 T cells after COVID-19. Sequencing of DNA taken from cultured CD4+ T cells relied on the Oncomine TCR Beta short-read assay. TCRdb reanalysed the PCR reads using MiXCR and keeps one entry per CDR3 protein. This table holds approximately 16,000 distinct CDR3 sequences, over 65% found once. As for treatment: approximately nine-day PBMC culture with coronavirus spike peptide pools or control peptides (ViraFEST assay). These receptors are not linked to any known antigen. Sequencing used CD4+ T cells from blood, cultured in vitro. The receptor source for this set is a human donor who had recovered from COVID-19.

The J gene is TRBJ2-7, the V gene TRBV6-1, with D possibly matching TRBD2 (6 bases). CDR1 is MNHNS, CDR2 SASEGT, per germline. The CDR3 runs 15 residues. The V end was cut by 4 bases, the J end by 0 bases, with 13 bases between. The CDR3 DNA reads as TGTGCCAGCAGTGTACCGGGACTGAGCTCCTACGAGCAGTACTTC. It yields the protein CASSVPGLSSYEQYF.

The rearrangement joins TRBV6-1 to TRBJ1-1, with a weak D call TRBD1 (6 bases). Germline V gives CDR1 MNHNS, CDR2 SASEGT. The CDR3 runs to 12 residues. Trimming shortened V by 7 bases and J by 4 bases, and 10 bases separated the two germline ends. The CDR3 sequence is CASTEGGTEAFF. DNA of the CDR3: TGTGCCAGCACTGAGGGGGGCACTGAAGCTTTCTTT.

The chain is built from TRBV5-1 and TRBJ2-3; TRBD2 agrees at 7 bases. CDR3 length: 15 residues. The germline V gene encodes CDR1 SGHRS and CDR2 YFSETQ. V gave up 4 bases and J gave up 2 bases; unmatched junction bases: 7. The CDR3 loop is CASSPVGTNTDTQYF. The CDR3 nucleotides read TGCGCCAGCAGCCCGGTAGGGACTAACACAGATACGCAGTATTTT. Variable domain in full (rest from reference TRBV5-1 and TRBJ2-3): KAGVTQTPRYLIKTRGQQVTLSCSPISGHRSVSWYQQTPGQGLQFLFEYFSETQRNKGNFPGRFSGRQFSNSRSEMNVSTLELGDSALYLCASSPVGTNTDTQYFGPGTRLTVL.

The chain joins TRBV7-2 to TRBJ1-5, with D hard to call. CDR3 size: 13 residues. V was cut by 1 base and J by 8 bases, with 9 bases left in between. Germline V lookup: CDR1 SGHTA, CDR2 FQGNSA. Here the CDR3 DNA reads TGTGCCAGCAGCTTAGGAAAGGCGGAGCCCCAGCATTTT. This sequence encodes CASSLGKAEPQHF.

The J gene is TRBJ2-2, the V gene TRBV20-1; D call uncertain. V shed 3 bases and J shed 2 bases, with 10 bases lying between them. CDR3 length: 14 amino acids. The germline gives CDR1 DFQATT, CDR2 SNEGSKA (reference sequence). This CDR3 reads CSASKTYNTGELFF. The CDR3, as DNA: TGCAGTGCTAGTAAGACGTACAACACCGGGGAGCTGTTTTTT.

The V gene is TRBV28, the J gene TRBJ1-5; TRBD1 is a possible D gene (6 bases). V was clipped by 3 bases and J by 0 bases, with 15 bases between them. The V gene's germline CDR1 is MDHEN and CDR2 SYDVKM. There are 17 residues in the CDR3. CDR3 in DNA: TGTGCCAGCAGTTTCGGTGGGGGCAGCTATAGCAATCAGCCCCAGCATTTT. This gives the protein CASSFGGGSYSNQPQHF.

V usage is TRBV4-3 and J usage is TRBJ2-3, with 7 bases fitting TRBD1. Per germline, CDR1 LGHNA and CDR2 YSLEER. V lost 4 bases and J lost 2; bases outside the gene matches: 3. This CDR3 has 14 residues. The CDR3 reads CASSRQGDTDTQYF. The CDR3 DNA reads TGCGCCAGCAGCCGACAGGGTGACACAGATACGCAGTATTTT.

The CDR3 sequence is CSAEGTGNYNEQFF. The CDR3 coding sequence is TGCAGTGCTGAGGGGACAGGAAACTACAATGAGCAGTTCTTC. The chain combines TRBV20-1 with TRBJ2-1; 8 bases match TRBD1. The V and J ends lost 5 bases and 3 bases, in that order; junction bases with no gene match: 6. The CDR3 length is 14 residues. CDR1 is DFQATT and CDR2 is SNEGSKA in the germline V gene (reference sequence).